This T cell receptor (beta chain) was documented in a study of cytomegalovirus exposure and HLA in healthy donors. At collection, donors were nominally healthy, but unrecorded immune exposures were probable. Germline CDR1 and CDR2: MDHEN and SYDVKM. V dropped 2 bases and J dropped 1 base, with 5 bases sitting between them. This CDR3 comprises 13 residues. This clone was detected a few times. Its antigen is unknown. PCR was performed using 60 Vbeta and 13 Jbeta primers. Libraries were prepared by immunoSEQ multiplex PCR; TCRdb keeps only in-frame clonotypes and omits some of them. Of 160,000 or so clones listed, about 75% are singletons. Study-wide results and caveats: Roughly uniform sequencing depth across donors was assumed, possibly incorrectly. Later genetic work tied a missense DCLRE1C variant to beta-chain V and J trimming. Altogether, 150 to 200 TCR beta chains were recorded as cytomegalovirus-associated.

The chain carries TRBV28 and TRBJ1-1; unclear D gene. The sequencing input was PBMCs. The TCR was taken from a female donor in good health and CMV-seronegative. CDR3 nucleotide sequence: TGTGCCAGCAGTTTAATTAGGAACACTGAAGCTTTCTTT. As protein: CASSLIRNTEAFF.